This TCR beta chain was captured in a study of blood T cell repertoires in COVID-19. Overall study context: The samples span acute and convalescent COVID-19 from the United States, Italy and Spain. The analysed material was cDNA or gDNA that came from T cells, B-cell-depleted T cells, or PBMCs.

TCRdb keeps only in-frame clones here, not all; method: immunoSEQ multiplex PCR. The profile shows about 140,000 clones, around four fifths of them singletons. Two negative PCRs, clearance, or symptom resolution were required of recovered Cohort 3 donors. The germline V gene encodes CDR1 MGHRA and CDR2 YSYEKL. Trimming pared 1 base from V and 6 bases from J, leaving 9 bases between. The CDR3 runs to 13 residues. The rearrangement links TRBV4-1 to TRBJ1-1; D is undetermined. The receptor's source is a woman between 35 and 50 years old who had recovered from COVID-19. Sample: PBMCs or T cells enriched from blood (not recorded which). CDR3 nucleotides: TGCGCCAGCAGCCAAGGAAGAGGGCCTGAAGCTTTCTTT. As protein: CASSQGRGPEAFF.